This T cell receptor beta chain was identified in a study of cytomegalovirus exposure and HLA in healthy donors. A word on this clone: Its antigen is not known. Additional DNA sequences in this sample encode the identical CDR3.

This table comes from immunoSEQ multiplex PCR, and its TCRdb copy is limited to in-frame clones, with some not included. Among about 220,000 clones listed, 75% to 95% were seen once. Germline V lookup: CDR1 GTSNPN, CDR2 SVGIG (reference sequence). The ends were cut back, 0 bases at V and 2 bases at J, with 7 bases in the middle. The CDR3 has 13 amino acids. Study-wide points: Within the 120 or so validation repertoires, first-cohort TCR clusters tended to co-occur, according to a later analysis. The authors enumerated some 170 TCR beta chains as linked to cytomegalovirus. Rare TCR sequences dominated, though some public TCRs recurred in many donors.

The approximately 120-subject validation cohort, separate from the 666-subject first cohort, included the donors. Sequencing was done on a sample of PBMCs. The chain combines TRBV30 with TRBJ1-1; the D gene is possibly TRBD1 (5 bases). This TCR was recovered from a woman between 18 and 30 years old in good health and CMV-seronegative. DNA of the CDR3: TGTGCCTGGAGTGTTCAGGGAAACACTGAAGCTTTCTTT. Amino acids: CAWSVQGNTEAFF.